A selection of T cell receptor beta chains follows, all from one sample in a study of Ad26.COV2.S vaccination and SARS-CoV-2 variants. Profiling relied on immunoSEQ multiplex PCR, and the TCRdb table lists in-frame clones only, not all of them. Seen here are 200,000 to 300,000 clones, roughly 90% observed once, and the top ten hold about 10%. The sequenced sample was peripheral blood, obtained in a trial of Ad26.COV2.S vaccine versus placebo. The origin of the receptors is a person between 18 and 65 years old who received the Ad26.COV2.S COVID-19 vaccine or a placebo. The CDR3 runs from the conserved cysteine through the conserved F or W. The D gene is left open where the match is weak. The size field is filled for only some rows; it gives once, few, many or a size class.

TRBD1 | TRBJ2-7 | TRBV9 | - | TGTGCCAGCAGCGTAGCTGGGACAGGGAAAAACGAGCAGTACTTC | CASSVAGTGKNEQYF
TRBD2 | TRBJ2-5 | TRBV6-5 | - | TGTGCGAGCTCAGCGGGGGGCCAGCTAAAAGAGACCCAGTACTTC | CASSAGGQLKETQYF
- | TRBJ2-3 | TRBV2 | few | TGTGCCAGCAGTGAATCACAGGGTGGGGTCACAGATACGCAGTATTTT | CASSESQGGVTDTQYF
- | TRBJ2-3 | TRBV6-5 | - | TGTGCCAGCAGCCAACTAGGGGGGCCAGATACGCAGTATTTT | CASSQLGGPDTQYF
- | TRBJ2-2 | TRBV7-2 | - | TGTGCCAGCAGCTTACGCGGCGGATCCACCGGGGAGCTGTTTTTT | CASSLRGGSTGELFF
- | TRBJ1-6 | TRBV6-6 | - | TGTGCCAGCAGTTTACGGACGGGGGATAATTCACCCCTCCACTTT | CASSLRTGDNSPLHF
- | TRBJ2-5 | TRBV5-6 | - | TGTGCCAGCAGCCAGGGGGGAAAGACCCAGTACTTC | CASSQGGKTQYF
TRBD2 | TRBJ2-7 | TRBV30 | - | TGTGCCTGGAGTGTTGGGACTACCTACGAGCAATACTTC | CAWSVGTTYEQYF
TRBD2 | TRBJ2-7 | TRBV5-6 | - | TGTGCCAGCAGCCCTCGACTAGCGGGGGCCTACGAGCAGTACTTC | CASSPRLAGAYEQYF
- | TRBJ2-3 | TRBV5-4 | - | TGTGCCAGCAGCGTTACGACACTTTCCACAGATACGCAGTATTTT | CASSVTTLSTDTQYF
- | TRBJ2-7 | TRBV2 | - | TGTGCCAGCAGTGAACAGGGTTACGAGCAGTACTTC | CASSEQGYEQYF